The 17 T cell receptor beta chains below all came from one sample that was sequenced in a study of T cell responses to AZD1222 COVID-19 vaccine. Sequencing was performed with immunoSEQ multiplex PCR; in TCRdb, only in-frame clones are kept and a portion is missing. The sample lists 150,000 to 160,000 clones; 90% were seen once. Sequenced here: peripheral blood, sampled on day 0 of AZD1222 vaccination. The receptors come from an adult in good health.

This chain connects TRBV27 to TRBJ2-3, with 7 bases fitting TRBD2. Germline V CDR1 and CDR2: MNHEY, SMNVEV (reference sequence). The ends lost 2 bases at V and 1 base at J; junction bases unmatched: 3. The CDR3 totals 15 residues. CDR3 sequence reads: CASSLRLARTDTQYF. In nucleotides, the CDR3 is TGTGCCAGCAGTTTAAGACTAGCCCGCACAGATACGCAGTATTTT.

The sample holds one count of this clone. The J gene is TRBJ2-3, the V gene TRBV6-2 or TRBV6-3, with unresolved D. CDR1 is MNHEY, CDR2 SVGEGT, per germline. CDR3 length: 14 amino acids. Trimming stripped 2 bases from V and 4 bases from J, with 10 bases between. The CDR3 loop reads CASSYRARSDTQYF. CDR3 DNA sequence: TGTGCCAGCAGTTACCGGGCTAGGTCAGATACGCAGTATTTT.

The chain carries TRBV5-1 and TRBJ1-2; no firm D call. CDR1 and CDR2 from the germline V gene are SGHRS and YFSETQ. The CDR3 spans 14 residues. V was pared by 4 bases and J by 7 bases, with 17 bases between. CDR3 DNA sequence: TGCGCCAGCAGCCTCCTAACCGGGGAGTCTGGCTACACCTTC. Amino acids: CASSLLTGESGYTF.

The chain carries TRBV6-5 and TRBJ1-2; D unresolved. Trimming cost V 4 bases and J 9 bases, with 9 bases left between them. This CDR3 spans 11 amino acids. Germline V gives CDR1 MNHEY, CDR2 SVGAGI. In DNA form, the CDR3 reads TGTGCCAGCAGTTTAGGGTCGAGCTACACCTTC. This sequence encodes CASSLGSSYTF.

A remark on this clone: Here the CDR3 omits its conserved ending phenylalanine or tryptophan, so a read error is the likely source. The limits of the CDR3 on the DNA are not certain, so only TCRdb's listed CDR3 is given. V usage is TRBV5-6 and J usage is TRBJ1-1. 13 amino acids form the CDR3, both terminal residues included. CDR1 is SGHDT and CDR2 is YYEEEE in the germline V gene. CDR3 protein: CASSLSSPFGVAY.

CDR3 in amino acids: CAISESLGFDTEAFF. CDR3 DNA: TGTGCCATCAGTGAGTCCTTAGGGTTCGACACTGAAGCTTTCTTT. The chain couples TRBV10-3 to TRBJ1-1; D is unresolved. The CDR3 has 15 amino acids. Germline CDR1 reads ENHRY; CDR2 reads SYGVKD. V lost 0 bases to trimming and J lost 3 bases, with 11 bases between them.

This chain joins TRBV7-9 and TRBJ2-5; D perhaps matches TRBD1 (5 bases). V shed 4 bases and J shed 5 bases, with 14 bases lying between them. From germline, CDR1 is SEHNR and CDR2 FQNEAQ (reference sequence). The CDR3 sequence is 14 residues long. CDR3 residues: CASSSQGYGETQYF. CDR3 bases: TGTGCCAGCAGCTCGCAGGGCTACGGCGAGACCCAGTACTTC. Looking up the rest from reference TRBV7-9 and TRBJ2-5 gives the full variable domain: DTGVSQNPRHKITKRGQNVTFRCDPISEHNRLYWYRQTLGQGPEFLTYFQNEAQLEKSRLLSDRFSAERPKGSFSTLEIQRTEQGDSAMYLCASSSQGYGETQYFGPGTRLLVL.

The CDR3 DNA follows: TGTGCCAGCAGTTCCATCGCCACGACGAAAGGACCAACCTACGAGCAGTACTTC. Amino acid sequence: CASSSIATTKGPTYEQYF. V and J are TRBV27 and TRBJ2-7; D call uncertain. With 4 bases removed from V and 2 bases from J, the gap between germline ends came to 24 bases. Germline assignment: CDR1 MNHEY and CDR2 SMNVEV (reference sequence). This CDR3 has 18 residues.

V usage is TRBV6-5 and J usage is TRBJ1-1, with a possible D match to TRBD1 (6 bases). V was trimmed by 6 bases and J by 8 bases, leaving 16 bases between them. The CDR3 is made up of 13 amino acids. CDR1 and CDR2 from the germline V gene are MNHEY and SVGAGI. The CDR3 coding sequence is TGTGCCAGCAGCCGAAAACCTCAGGGGGAAGCTTTCTTT. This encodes CASSRKPQGEAFF.

The CDR3 reads CASSQVRDRGRVTEAFF. Here the CDR3 DNA reads TGTGCCAGCAGCCAAGTTCGGGACAGGGGTCGAGTCACTGAAGCTTTCTTT. The V gene is TRBV3-1 (or the pseudogene TRBV3-2), the J gene TRBJ1-1, with TRBD1 identical over 10 bases. With V trimmed by 1 base and J by 4 bases, 9 bases remained unmatched. The CDR3 runs to 17 residues. Germline CDR1 is LGHDT and CDR2 is YNNKEL (reference sequence).

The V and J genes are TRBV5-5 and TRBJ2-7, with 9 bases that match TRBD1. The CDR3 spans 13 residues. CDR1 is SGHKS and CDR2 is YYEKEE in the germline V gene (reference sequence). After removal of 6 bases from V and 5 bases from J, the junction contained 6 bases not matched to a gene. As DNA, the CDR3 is TGTGCCAGCACCCCCGGGACAGGGAACGAGCAGTACTTC. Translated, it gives CASTPGTGNEQYF.

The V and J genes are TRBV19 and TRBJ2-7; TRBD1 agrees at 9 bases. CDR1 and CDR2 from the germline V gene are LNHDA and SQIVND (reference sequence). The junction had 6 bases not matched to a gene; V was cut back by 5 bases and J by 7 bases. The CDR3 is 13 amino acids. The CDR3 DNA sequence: TGTGCCAGTAGTTTCGGACAGGGGCGTGAGCAGTACTTC. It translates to CASSFGQGREQYF.

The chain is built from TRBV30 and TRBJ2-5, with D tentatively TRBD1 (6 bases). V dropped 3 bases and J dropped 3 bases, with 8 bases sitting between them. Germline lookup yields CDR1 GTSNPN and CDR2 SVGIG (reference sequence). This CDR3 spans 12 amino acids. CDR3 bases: TGTGCCTGGAGCCCAGGGGAAGAGACCCAGTACTTC. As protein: CAWSPGEETQYF. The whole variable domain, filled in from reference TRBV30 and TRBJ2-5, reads SQTIHQWPATLVQPVGSPLSLECTVEGTSNPNLYWYRQAAGRGLQLLFYSVGIGQISSEVPQNLSASRPQDRQFILSSKKLLLSDSGFYLCAWSPGEETQYFGPGTRLLVL.

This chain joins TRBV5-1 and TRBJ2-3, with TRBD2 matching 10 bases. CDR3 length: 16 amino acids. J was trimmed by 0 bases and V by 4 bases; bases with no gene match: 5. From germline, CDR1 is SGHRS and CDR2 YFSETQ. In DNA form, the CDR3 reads TGCGCCAGCAGCCCGCCACTAGCGGGGAGCACAGATACGCAGTATTTT. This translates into CASSPPLAGSTDTQYF.

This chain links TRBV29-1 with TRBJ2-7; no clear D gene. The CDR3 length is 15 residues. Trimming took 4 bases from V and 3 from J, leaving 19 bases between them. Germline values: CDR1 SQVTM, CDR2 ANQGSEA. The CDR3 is CSVGKGGPRIYEQYF. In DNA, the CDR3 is TGCAGCGTTGGGAAGGGTGGGCCGCGGATCTACGAGCAGTACTTC.

CDR3 amino acids: CASSAGAGWGANEKLFF. The CDR3 DNA reads TGTGCCAGTAGTGCCGGTGCAGGGTGGGGGGCTAATGAAAAACTGTTTTTT. The chain combines TRBV19 with TRBJ1-4, with D maybe TRBD1 (5 bases). Between the trimmed V and J ends, which lost 5 bases and 3 bases, there was a span of 19 bases. There are 17 residues in the CDR3. The V gene's germline CDR1 is LNHDA and CDR2 SQIVND (reference sequence).

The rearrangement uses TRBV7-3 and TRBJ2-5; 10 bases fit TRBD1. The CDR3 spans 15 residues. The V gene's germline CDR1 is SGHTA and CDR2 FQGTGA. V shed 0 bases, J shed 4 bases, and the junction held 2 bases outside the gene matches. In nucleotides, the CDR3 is TGTGCCAGCAGCTTAACGAGGACAGGGGGAGAGACCCAGTACTTC. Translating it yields CASSLTRTGGETQYF.